This record looks at one T cell receptor (beta chain) sequence and its context. Its antigen is unidentified. The data stem from a study of cytomegalovirus exposure and HLA in healthy donors. The study's findings and limits: Among TCR beta chains, those listed as cytomegalovirus-associated numbered some 160. The classifier reportedly diagnosed cytomegalovirus status with high sensitivity and specificity. CMV antigen specificity of a few CMV-associated chains was confirmed in vitro.

Generated by immunoSEQ multiplex PCR, the TCRdb table keeps only in-frame clones and is missing some. The data contain about 200,000 clones, 88% of them singletons. Trimming stripped 5 bases from V and 10 bases from J, with 15 bases between. Germline V CDR1 and CDR2: SGHDT, YYEEEE. The CDR3 sequence is 12 residues long. Sequences were obtained from PBMCs. The receptor comes from a woman younger than 30 in good health and CMV-seronegative. The chain has TRBV5-6 and TRBJ1-1, with a weak D call TRBD1 (6 bases). CDR3 in DNA: TGTGCCAGCAGTCTGTCCGGGGGGCCAGCTTTCTTT. Protein: CASSLSGGPAFF.